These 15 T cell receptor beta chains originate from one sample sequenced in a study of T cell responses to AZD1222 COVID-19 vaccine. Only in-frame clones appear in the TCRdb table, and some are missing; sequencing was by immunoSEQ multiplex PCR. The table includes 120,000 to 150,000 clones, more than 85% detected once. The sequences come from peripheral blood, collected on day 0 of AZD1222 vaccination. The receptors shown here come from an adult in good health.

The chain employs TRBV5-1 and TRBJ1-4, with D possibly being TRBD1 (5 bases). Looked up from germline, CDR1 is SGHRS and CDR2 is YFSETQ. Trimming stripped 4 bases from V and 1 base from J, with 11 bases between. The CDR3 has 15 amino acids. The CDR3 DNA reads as TGCGCCAGCAGCGTCACAGGTCTAACTAATGAAAAACTGTTTTTT. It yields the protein CASSVTGLTNEKLFF.

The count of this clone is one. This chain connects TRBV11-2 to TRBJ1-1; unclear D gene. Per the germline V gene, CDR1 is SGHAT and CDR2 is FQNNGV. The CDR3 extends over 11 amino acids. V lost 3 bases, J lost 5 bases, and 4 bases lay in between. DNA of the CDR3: TGTGCCAGCAGCTTGGGGACTGAAGCTTTCTTT. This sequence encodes CASSLGTEAFF.

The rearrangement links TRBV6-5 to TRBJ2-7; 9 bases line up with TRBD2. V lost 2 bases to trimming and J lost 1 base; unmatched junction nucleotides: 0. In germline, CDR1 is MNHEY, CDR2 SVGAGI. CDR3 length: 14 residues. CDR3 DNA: TGTGCCAGCAGTTACCTAGCGGGATCCTACGAGCAGTACTTC. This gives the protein CASSYLAGSYEQYF.

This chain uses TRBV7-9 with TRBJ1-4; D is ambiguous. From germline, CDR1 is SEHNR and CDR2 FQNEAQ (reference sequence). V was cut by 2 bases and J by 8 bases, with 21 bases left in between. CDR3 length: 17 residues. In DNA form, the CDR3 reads TGTGCCAGCAGCTTACCGACGCCAGAAGGATCGGGGGAAAAACTGTTTTTT. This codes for CASSLPTPEGSGEKLFF.

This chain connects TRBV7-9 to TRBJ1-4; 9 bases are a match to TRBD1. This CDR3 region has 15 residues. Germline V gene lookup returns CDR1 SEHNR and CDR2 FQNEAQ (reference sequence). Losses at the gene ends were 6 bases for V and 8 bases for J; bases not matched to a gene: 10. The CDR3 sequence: CASRQDRGSKEKLFF. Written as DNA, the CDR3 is TGTGCCAGCAGGCAAGACAGGGGGTCGAAGGAAAAACTGTTTTTT.

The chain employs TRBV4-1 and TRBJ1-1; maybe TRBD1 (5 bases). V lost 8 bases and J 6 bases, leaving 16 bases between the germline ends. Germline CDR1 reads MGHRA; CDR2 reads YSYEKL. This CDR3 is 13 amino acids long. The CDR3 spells CASGLQESAEAFF. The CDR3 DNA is TGCGCCAGCGGCCTACAGGAGAGCGCTGAAGCTTTCTTT.

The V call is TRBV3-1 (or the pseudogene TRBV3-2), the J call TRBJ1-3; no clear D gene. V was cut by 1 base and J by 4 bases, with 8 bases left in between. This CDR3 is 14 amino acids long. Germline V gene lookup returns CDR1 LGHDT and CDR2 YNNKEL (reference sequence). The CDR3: CASSQGRVGNTIYF. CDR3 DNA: TGTGCCAGCAGCCAAGGACGCGTGGGAAACACCATATATTTT.

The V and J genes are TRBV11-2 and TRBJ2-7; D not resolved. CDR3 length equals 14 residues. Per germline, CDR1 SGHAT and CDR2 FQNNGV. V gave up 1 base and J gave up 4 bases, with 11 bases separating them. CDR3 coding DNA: TGTGCCAGCAGCTTAGGCGTGGGCTTGTACGAGCAGTACTTC. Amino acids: CASSLGVGLYEQYF.

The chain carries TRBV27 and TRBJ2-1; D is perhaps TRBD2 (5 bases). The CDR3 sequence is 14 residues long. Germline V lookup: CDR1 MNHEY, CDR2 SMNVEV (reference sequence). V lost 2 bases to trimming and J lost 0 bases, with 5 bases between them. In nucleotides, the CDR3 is TGTGCCAGCAGTTTACGGGGCTCCTACAATGAGCAGTTCTTC. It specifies CASSLRGSYNEQFF.

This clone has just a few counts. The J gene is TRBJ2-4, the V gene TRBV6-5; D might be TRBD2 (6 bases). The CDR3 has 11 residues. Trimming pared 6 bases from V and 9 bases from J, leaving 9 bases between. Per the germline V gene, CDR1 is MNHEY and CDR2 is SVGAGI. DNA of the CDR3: TGTGCCAGCAGGGACTATGCCATTCAGTACTTC. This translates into CASRDYAIQYF.

CDR3 residues: CASSLTSGIPNNEQFF. DNA for the CDR3: TGTGCCAGCAGTTTGACGAGCGGGATCCCTAACAATGAGCAGTTCTTC. This rearrangement joins TRBV27 to TRBJ2-1; 7 nucleotides agree with TRBD2. This CDR3 has 16 amino acids. Looked up from germline, CDR1 is MNHEY and CDR2 is SMNVEV (reference sequence). The V gene end was trimmed by 3 bases and the J gene end by 5 bases; junction bases not matched to a gene: 10.

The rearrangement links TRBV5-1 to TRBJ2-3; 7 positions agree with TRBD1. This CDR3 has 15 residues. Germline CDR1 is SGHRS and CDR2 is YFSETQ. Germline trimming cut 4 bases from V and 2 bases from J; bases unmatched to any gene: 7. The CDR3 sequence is CASSLGTENTDTQYF. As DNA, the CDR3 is TGCGCCAGCAGCCTGGGGACAGAGAACACAGATACGCAGTATTTT.

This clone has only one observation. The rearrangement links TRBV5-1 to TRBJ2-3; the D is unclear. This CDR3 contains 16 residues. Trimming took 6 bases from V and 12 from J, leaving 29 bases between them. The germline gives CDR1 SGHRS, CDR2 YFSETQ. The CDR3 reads CASNRIEIAPGSHQYF. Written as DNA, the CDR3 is TGCGCCAGCAACCGGATCGAGATTGCCCCGGGCTCACACCAGTATTTT.

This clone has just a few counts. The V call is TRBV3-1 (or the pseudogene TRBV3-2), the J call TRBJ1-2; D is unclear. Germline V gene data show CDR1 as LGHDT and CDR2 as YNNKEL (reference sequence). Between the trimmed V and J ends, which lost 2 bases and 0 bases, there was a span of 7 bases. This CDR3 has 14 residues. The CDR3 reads CASSQQQANYGYTF. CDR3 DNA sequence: TGTGCCAGCAGCCAACAGCAAGCTAACTATGGCTACACCTTC.

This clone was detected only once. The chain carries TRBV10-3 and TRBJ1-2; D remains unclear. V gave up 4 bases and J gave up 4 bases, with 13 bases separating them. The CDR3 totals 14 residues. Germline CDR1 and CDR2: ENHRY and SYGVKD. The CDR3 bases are TGTGCCATCAGTGGCGAGAGGGAGACCTATGGCTACACCTTC. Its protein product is CAISGERETYGYTF.